The following is a T cell receptor beta chain sequence with its context. What it binds is not known. V shed 3 bases and J shed 5 bases, with 20 bases lying between them. The CDR3 contains 16 residues. Germline values: CDR1 KGHSH, CDR2 LQKENI. The sample originates from a study of cytomegalovirus exposure and HLA in healthy donors. Study-wide background: Researchers previously reported finding fewer than 120 million unique TCR beta sequences from approximately 190 million T cells. Whole-study findings and limits: The study flagged about 150 TCR beta chains as cytomegalovirus-associated. An observed cluster of highly shared sequence variants was recorded as a likely sequencing artifact.

The PCR contained 60 Vbeta and 13 Jbeta primers. Clones were read by immunoSEQ multiplex PCR, and TCRdb kept only the in-frame ones, dropping some. The sample records around 200,000 clones, more than 60% being singletons. Healthy individuals who donated bone marrow served as the donors. Material: PBMCs. This chain links TRBV18 with TRBJ2-7, with a tentative D call TRBD1 (6 bases). The TCR was taken from a woman aged 60-70 years in good health and CMV-seropositive. CDR3 amino acids: CASSPRGGVAVNEQYF. CDR3 nucleotides: TGTGCCAGCTCACCCCGAGGGGGTGTGGCGGTAAACGAGCAGTACTTC.